Following are 23 T cell receptor beta chains from one sample sequenced in a study of T-cell reconstitution after alpha-beta-depleted transplantation in children. Unique molecular identifiers were incorporated into the prepared TCRbeta library. Via MiXCR, TCRdb re-called the PCR reads, giving one row per CDR3 protein. The table has a few hundred thousand distinct CDR3 sequences, under 20% seen once. Sequenced material: PBMCs, mostly from graft donor cells, taken 360 days after TCRalphabeta/CD19-depleted stem cell transplant. The receptors were sampled from a boy younger than two who had a stem cell transplant for Wiskott-Aldrich syndrome, so the T cells may come from the graft donor.

The chain combines TRBV5-6 with TRBJ2-2; TRBD2 agrees at 9 bases. The CDR3 length is 16 residues. Germline V CDR1 and CDR2: SGHDT, YYEEEE. V shed 4 bases, J shed 10 bases, and the junction held 14 bases outside the gene matches. This CDR3 is CASSPLEGVAGVELFF. CDR3 in DNA: TGTGCCAGCAGCCCCTTGGAAGGGGTAGCGGGAGTGGAGCTGTTTTTT.

In nucleotides, the CDR3 is TGTGCCAGCAGTTTCCTCGGGGTGAAAGAGACCCAGTACTTC. It is translated as CASSFLGVKETQYF. V gene TRBV28 combines with J gene TRBJ2-5; D is perhaps TRBD2 (5 bases). CDR3 size: 14 residues. Between the trimmed V and J ends, which lost 3 bases and 3 bases, there was a span of 11 bases. Germline-derived CDR1 and CDR2 are MDHEN and SYDVKM.

This rearrangement joins TRBV27 to TRBJ2-3; 9 bases line up with TRBD2. V was clipped by 3 bases and J by 0 bases; unmatched bases: 7. The CDR3 extends over 17 amino acids. Per germline, CDR1 MNHEY and CDR2 SMNVEV (reference sequence). CDR3 DNA: TGTGCCAGCAGTTTCAGGCCGGGACTAGCCAGCACAGATACGCAGTATTTT. Amino acids: CASSFRPGLASTDTQYF.

CDR3 bases: TGTGCCAGCTCACGTCCTAGCTCCTACGAGCAGTACTTC. This gives the protein CASSRPSSYEQYF. The gene calls are TRBV18 and TRBJ2-7; no clear D gene. The CDR3 spans 13 residues. Germline-derived CDR1 and CDR2 are KGHSH and LQKENI. V dropped 4 bases and J dropped 0 bases, with 7 bases sitting between them.

The chain has TRBV28 and TRBJ2-5; 9 bases are shared with TRBD2. The trim removed 7 bases at V and 5 bases at J, leaving 11 bases unmatched. This CDR3 is built from 15 residues. The germline gives CDR1 MDHEN, CDR2 SYDVKM. The CDR3 loop is CASTPTSGRGETQYF. For the CDR3, the DNA is TGTGCCAGCACTCCGACTAGCGGTAGAGGGGAGACCCAGTACTTC.

The chain joins TRBV20-1 to TRBJ2-7, with D unresolved. The V end was cut by 3 bases, the J end by 1 base, with 10 bases between. The CDR3 runs 13 residues. Germline V gene sequence: CDR1 DFQATT, CDR2 SNEGSKA (reference sequence). Here the CDR3 reads CSASKRISYEQYF. The CDR3 DNA is TGCAGTGCTAGCAAGCGTATATCCTACGAGCAGTACTTC.

This chain joins TRBV10-3 and TRBJ2-7, with TRBD1 matching 8 bases. Trimming took 10 bases from V and 4 from J; bases not matched to a gene: 9. The CDR3 consists of 13 residues. Germline CDR1 reads ENHRY; CDR2 reads SYGVKD. CDR3 sequence (DNA): TGTGCCACCGCAGGGGGCGCTTCTTACGAGCAGTACTTC. It specifies CATAGGASYEQYF.

The CDR3 sequence: CASSVVGLCSRYTEAFF. As DNA, the CDR3 is TGTGCCAGCAGCGTAGTGGGGCTTTGCTCCCGGTACACTGAAGCTTTCTTT. This chain connects TRBV9 to TRBJ1-1, with D possibly TRBD1 on 5 matching bases. Germline V gene sequence: CDR1 SGDLS, CDR2 YYNGEE. Deletions cut 0 bases from V and 3 bases from J, with 18 bases between. The CDR3 runs to 17 residues.

The V call is TRBV20-1, the J call TRBJ2-3; TRBD1 agrees at 9 bases. The V gene's germline CDR1 is DFQATT and CDR2 SNEGSKA (reference sequence). The length of the CDR3 is 17 residues. Trimming at V came to 0 bases and at J to 4 bases, leaving 11 bases not matched to a gene. CDR3 sequence reads: CSARDPQGQGLADTQYF. The CDR3 DNA reads as TGCAGTGCTAGAGATCCCCAGGGACAGGGATTAGCAGATACGCAGTATTTT.

This clonotype has a handful of counts. The rearrangement joins TRBV20-1 to TRBJ2-1, with D maybe TRBD1 (5 bases). Trimming took off 3 bases at V and 0 bases at J, with 9 bases between the two ends. The CDR3 sequence is 14 residues long. Germline V gene lookup returns CDR1 DFQATT and CDR2 SNEGSKA (reference sequence). The CDR3 sequence is CSARGLVSYNEQFF. The CDR3 region has the DNA TGCAGTGCTAGGGGGCTGGTCTCCTACAATGAGCAGTTCTTC.

This clonotype was found a few times. The V gene is TRBV7-2, the J gene TRBJ1-1; D not resolved. Germline V gene sequence: CDR1 SGHTA, CDR2 FQGNSA. This CDR3 has 14 amino acids. V was pared by 1 base and J by 6 bases, with 12 bases between. CDR3 DNA: TGTGCCAGCAGCTTAGACGACGCGGTCGCTGAAGCTTTCTTT. This sequence encodes CASSLDDAVAEAFF.

V and J are TRBV12-3 or TRBV12-4 and TRBJ2-3, with D perhaps TRBD1 (6 bases). V was clipped by 1 base and J by 6 bases, with 11 bases between them. This CDR3 contains 14 residues. The CDR3 sequence is CASSLDRVGDTQYF. The CDR3 nucleotides read TGTGCCAGCAGTTTAGACAGGGTGGGGGATACGCAGTATTTT.

This clonotype appeared a few times. The rearrangement uses TRBV12-3 or TRBV12-4 and TRBJ2-2; TRBD2 matches at 9 bases. The CDR3 covers 13 residues. Unmatched junction bases numbered 4, after V lost 7 bases and J lost 7 bases. CDR3 sequence: CASTWTSVGELFF. CDR3 DNA sequence: TGTGCCAGCACCTGGACTAGCGTCGGGGAGCTGTTTTTT.

The rearrangement uses TRBV4-1 and TRBJ2-2, with D unclear. The germline V gene has CDR1 MGHRA and CDR2 YSYEKL. Deletions cut 0 bases from V and 7 bases from J, with 9 bases between. This CDR3 spans 14 amino acids. The CDR3 bases are TGCGCCAGCAGCCAAGATCGGGCGATCGGGGAGCTGTTTTTT. Translated: CASSQDRAIGELFF.

The table lists this clonotype with a few counts. The gene calls are TRBV20-1 and TRBJ2-1; 9 bases agree with TRBD2. V dropped 3 bases and J dropped 8; count of bases not matched to a gene: 11. Germline CDR1 and CDR2: DFQATT and SNEGSKA (reference sequence). The CDR3 runs 15 residues. The DNA of the CDR3 is TGCAGTGCTAGCCGCCGCGCTAGCGGGAAAGATGAGCAGTTCTTC. Translating it yields CSASRRASGKDEQFF.

This clonotype showed up many times. As DNA, the CDR3 is TGTGCCAGCAAGGGACAGGGGTACTACGAGCAGTACTTC. Its protein product is CASKGQGYYEQYF. J is TRBJ2-7 and V is TRBV6-5, with 10 bases fitting TRBD1. From germline, CDR1 is MNHEY and CDR2 SVGAGI. The CDR3 covers 13 residues. Trimming cost V 7 bases and J 3 bases; bases outside gene matches: 3.

This clonotype appeared a few times. The chain joins TRBV10-3 to TRBJ1-5; TRBD1 might be the D (5 bases). Germline V gene sequence: CDR1 ENHRY, CDR2 SYGVKD. The CDR3 is 14 amino acids. Trimming stripped 3 bases from V and 6 bases from J, with 12 bases between. The CDR3 bases are TGTGCCATCAGTGACAGGGAGAACGGTCAGCCCCAGCATTTT. It is translated as CAISDRENGQPQHF.

The chain carries TRBV5-1 and TRBJ2-3, with D unclear. CDR1 and CDR2 (germline): SGHRS, YFSETQ. V lost 4 bases and J lost 0, with 12 bases in between. The CDR3 is 15 amino acids. CDR3 nucleotide sequence: TGCGCCAGCAGCATCCGGAAGGGTAGCACAGATACGCAGTATTTT. Translated: CASSIRKGSTDTQYF.

V and J are TRBV5-1 and TRBJ2-5; D not resolved. The ends were cut back, 4 bases at V and 5 bases at J, with 18 bases in the middle. The germline V gene encodes CDR1 SGHRS and CDR2 YFSETQ. This CDR3 contains 15 residues. This CDR3 is CASSPLGSHRETQYF. The CDR3 bases are TGCGCCAGCAGCCCGTTGGGTAGCCACCGTGAGACCCAGTACTTC.

The chain combines TRBV7-9 with TRBJ2-7, with 9 bases fitting TRBD1. V was pared by 5 bases and J by 5 bases, with 10 bases of the junction left unmatched. CDR3 length: 15 amino acids. The germline CDR1 and CDR2 sequences are SEHNR and FQNEAQ (reference sequence). The CDR3 sequence: CASSPWDRVVHEQYF. In nucleotides, the CDR3 is TGTGCCAGCAGCCCTTGGGACAGGGTGGTTCACGAGCAGTACTTC.

This clonotype has just a few counts. This chain joins TRBV28 and TRBJ2-7; perhaps D is TRBD1 or TRBD2 (5 bases each). CDR1 and CDR2 (germline): MDHEN, SYDVKM. CDR3 length: 14 amino acids. V was trimmed by 5 bases and J by 3 bases, leaving 14 bases between them. The CDR3 DNA sequence: TGTGCCAGCAGTGACACGGGACGGTTCTACGAGCAGTACTTC. This codes for CASSDTGRFYEQYF. The full variable domain, rest sourced from reference TRBV28 and TRBJ2-7, is DVKVTQSSRYLVKRTGEKVFLECVQDMDHENMFWYRQDPGLGLRLIYFSYDVKMKEKGDIPEGYSVSREKKERFSLILESASTNQTSMYLCASSDTGRFYEQYFGPGTRLTVT.

This clonotype was found a few times. CDR3 nucleotide sequence: TGTGCCAGCAGTTTTCCTGGACAGGGGGGGACCCAGTACTTC. Its protein product is CASSFPGQGGTQYF. The chain is built from TRBV28 and TRBJ2-5; 10 positions match TRBD1. This CDR3 region has 14 residues. Germline CDR1 MDHEN, CDR2 SYDVKM. V was pared by 3 bases and J by 7 bases, with 5 bases of the junction left unmatched.

In the case of this clonotype: Mismatch with germline at one junction end may stem from a read error. V usage is TRBV10-2 and J usage is TRBJ2-4, with D tentatively TRBD1 or TRBD2 (5 bases each). The CDR3 is 12 amino acids. Germline V gene data show CDR1 as WSHSY and CDR2 as SAAADI. The CDR3 here is CASSVGPTTPNF. Written as DNA, the CDR3 is TGCGCCAGCTCAGTGGGACCTACTACCCCTAACTTC.